This T cell receptor beta chain is drawn from a study of human T cells and chemical hapten exposure. The time point denotes: patch test 1, 2 weeks after DPC sensitization. Treatment given: therapeutic diphenylcyclopropenone sensitization with weekly scalp DPC. Non-pregnant alopecia patients aged 18 to 70, suitable for DPC therapy. MiXCR, run by TCRdb on the RACE reads, gives a single entry per CDR3 protein. The profile shows about 340,000 distinct CDR3 sequences, roughly 6.9% of them singletons. There are a few counts of this clonotype. There are 16 residues in the CDR3. Losses at the gene ends were 5 bases for V and 1 base for J; bases not matched to a gene: 9. Germline lookup yields CDR1 DFQATT and CDR2 SNEGSKA (reference sequence).

This specimen was whole blood, taken in connection with sensitization to the hapten diphenylcyclopropenone (DPC). This sequence joins TRBV20-1 and TRBJ1-1; 11 nucleotides agree with TRBD1. The clonotype originates from a woman aged 18-29 years with alopecia areata. Some clones in this sample may be carry-over from other donors' samples. CDR3 region: CSAQGQGAKGNTEAFF. DNA for the CDR3: TGCAGTGCTCAAGGACAGGGGGCGAAGGGGAACACTGAAGCTTTCTTT.